These T cell receptor beta chains were read from a single sample in a study of identical twins. TCRdb re-called the 5' RACE reads with MiXCR, one entry per CDR3 protein. The data show about 200,000 distinct CDR3 sequences, around a tenth seen once. Specimen: memory (CD45RO+) T cells sorted from blood. The receptors here all came from a woman aged 18-29 years in good health. Both conserved end residues are part of each CDR3. The D gene is left open where the match is weak. Clone size is stated in some rows and not others, as once, few, many or a class when expanded.

TRBV5-1,15,NA,TRBJ2-7,NA,CASTPGGGILGEQYF,TGCGCCAGCACCCCCGGAGGGGGAATACTGGGCGAGCAGTACTTC
TRBV4-3,13,many,TRBJ2-3,NA,CASSQQRADTQYF,TGCGCCAGCAGCCAGCAGAGGGCAGATACGCAGTATTTT
TRBV7-2,16,few,TRBJ2-1,TRBD2,CASSFPASSGRNEQFF,TGTGCCAGCAGCTTCCCTGCTTCTAGCGGGAGAAATGAGCAGTTCTTC
TRBV5-1,15,NA,TRBJ2-7,NA,CASSLEAGASYEQYF,TGCGCCAGCAGCTTGGAGGCAGGGGCCTCCTACGAGCAGTACTTC
TRBV7-2,14,many,TRBJ2-2,NA,CARESGSNTGELFF,TGTGCCAGAGAGAGTGGATCGAACACCGGGGAGCTGTTTTTT
TRBV5-6,13,NA,TRBJ2-1,NA,CASSHNHGTKQFF,TGTGCCAGCAGCCACAATCACGGGACAAAGCAGTTCTTC
TRBV7-9,13,NA,TRBJ2-7,NA,CASSLGVSDEQYF,TGTGCCAGCAGCTTAGGGGTTAGCGACGAGCAGTACTTC
TRBV6-1,14,many,TRBJ2-1,NA,CASKGGLLWNEQFF,TGTGCCAGCAAGGGGGGCCTCTTGTGGAATGAGCAGTTCTTC
TRBV10-3,12,NA,TRBJ2-1,NA,CAISETYNEQFF,TGTGCCATCAGTGAGACCTACAATGAGCAGTTCTTC
TRBV20-1,15,few,TRBJ2-7,TRBD2,CSAPPPLAGGYEQYF,TGCAGTGCCCCTCCCCCCCTAGCGGGGGGCTACGAGCAGTACTTC
TRBV5-1,15,NA,TRBJ2-5,TRBD2,CASSSGGLEEETQYF,TGCGCCAGCAGCTCGGGGGGACTAGAAGAAGAGACCCAGTACTTC
TRBV14,15,many,TRBJ2-1,NA,CASSQGVSTYNEQFF,TGTGCCAGCAGCCAGGGTGTATCCACCTACAATGAGCAGTTCTTC
TRBV15,15,few,TRBJ2-7,TRBD2,CATSSQSGGSYEQYF,TGTGCCACCAGCAGCCAATCCGGGGGGTCCTACGAGCAGTACTTC
TRBV30,11,few,TRBJ1-1,NA,CAWIHRYEAFF,TGTGCCTGGATCCATAGGTATGAAGCTTTCTTT
TRBV11-2,15,NA,TRBJ2-2,TRBD2,CASSSRLAGAGELFF,TGTGCCAGCAGCTCCCGACTAGCGGGAGCCGGGGAGCTGTTTTTT
TRBV7-2,16,few,TRBJ2-3,NA,CASSSYTFSSTDTQYF,TGTGCCAGCAGCTCCTACACTTTTTCTAGCACAGATACGCAGTATTTT
TRBV12-3/TRBV12-4,15,NA,TRBJ1-5,NA,CASSYGVSSNQPQHF,TGTGCCAGCAGTTACGGGGTCTCGAGCAATCAGCCCCAGCATTTT
TRBV5-1,19,many,TRBJ2-1,TRBD2,CASSPRGSGRGDSYNEQFF,TGCGCCAGCAGCCCGCGAGGTAGCGGGAGGGGGGATTCCTACAATGAGCAGTTCTTC
TRBV25-1,19,few,TRBJ2-2,NA,CASSEGPRSGASNTGELFF,TGTGCCAGCAGTGAGGGACCGAGATCCGGGGCTTCGAACACCGGGGAGCTGTTTTTT
TRBV18,11,few,TRBJ2-7,NA,CASSPLYEQYF,TGTGCCAGCTCACCCCTCTACGAGCAGTACTTC
TRBV12-3/TRBV12-4,13,NA,TRBJ1-1,NA,CASRGLAGTEAFF,TGTGCCAGCAGGGGGTTGGCTGGTACTGAAGCTTTCTTT
TRBV2,15,few,TRBJ2-1,NA,CASSEGGRIYNEQFF,TGTGCCAGCAGTGAAGGGGGACGGATCTACAATGAGCAGTTCTTC